The following is a T cell receptor (beta chain) sequence with its context. It has no known antigen specificity. No clone much larger than this one lies a single base away; base qualities are absent. Ficoll-Paque density gradient centrifugation was used to isolate PBMCs. The sample belongs to a study of T-cell memory formation after mild COVID-19 (dated by TCRdb to about 2021). The study in broad terms: Most TCR sequence clusters were specific to one of the two donors. Two young, previously healthy adult volunteers, one female and one male, were included in the cohort. In a couple of donors, T-cell clones that expanded and contracted after mild COVID-19 were tracked by sequencing TCRalpha and TCRbeta repertoires over time.

Overall results and qualifications from the work: Only a couple of mild cases were covered in the study, and larger cohorts including severe cases with pre-infection samples were considered necessary. Contracting CD4+ clones appeared mostly in the CM and EM memory subsets, whereas CD8+ clones were enriched in EMRA. From day 15 to 85, contracting clones showed balanced CD4/CD8 phenotypes, whereas a second wave of clones that expanded from day 15 to 37 leaned towards CD4+. The detection of some responding clones in pre-infection memory suggests that pre-existing cross-reactive memory T cells joined the SARS-CoV-2 response. SARS-CoV-2 specificity of the second-wave clones peaking on day 37 was not confirmed.

Sequenced on an Illumina NovaSeq 6000. TCRalpha and TCRbeta cDNA libraries were built by 5'RACE with constant-segment primers, adding sample barcodes and unique molecular identifiers. RNA was extracted from every sample with Trizol reagent. Amplification of the libraries took two PCR steps, and the second step added a second sample barcode plus Illumina TruSeq adapters. The libraries were sequenced on an Illumina NovaSeq using 2 x 150 bp paired-end reads. Regarding the original processing steps: Demultiplexing of reads and collapsing into UMI-guided consensus sequences were performed with migec v1.2.7. Using mixcr v2.1.11, the UMI consensuses were aligned to TRA and TRB V and J templates and assembled into clonotypes. Clonotypes were classified as expanded or contracted when called significant by both edgeR and NoisET, with noise models trained on biological replicates. For edgeR calls, a false discovery rate-adjusted p below 0.01 and a log2 fold-change threshold of 1 were applied. PCA with hierarchical clustering of max-normalized trajectories of the 1000 most abundant clonotypes was used as exploratory dynamics analysis. Separately sequenced CD4+ and CD8+ repertoires were used to assign a CD4 or CD8 phenotype to each responding clone. The public reads were run again by TCRdb, first through fastp at Q25 and then through MiXCR, and only productive beta chains were kept. For every CDR3 protein sequence, its rows merge into one entry that carries the most common genes and DNA. TCRdb, not the original authors, processed these V and J calls. The table for this sample lists around 90,000 distinct CDR3 sequences; roughly an eighth of them were counted only once. The top ten hold 27% of the sample.

This sequence was found in an adult woman who had mild COVID-19 (a few samples of this study predate the infection). The sample titles of this study are shuffled in the database, so cell type and time point are left out; the donor was told from shared clones. Sequenced sample: PBMCs or a T cell subset sorted from them (not recorded which).

The CDR3 in this case is CASKTGRIYMNTEAFF. The DNA reads as follows: TGTGCCAGCAAAACAGGACGGATTTACATGAACACTGAAGCTTTCTTT. The sequence links TRBV6-2 or TRBV6-3 to TRBJ1-1; possibly the D gene is TRBD1, per 5 matching bases. V is pared back by 7 bases and J by 0 bases, with 18 bases lying between the germline termini. The cysteine opens and the phenylalanine closes a CDR3 of 16 amino acids. Just CDR3 DNA is preserved here, 48 bases in frame from base 1. Per the germline V gene, MNHEY is the CDR1 and SVGEGT is the CDR2.